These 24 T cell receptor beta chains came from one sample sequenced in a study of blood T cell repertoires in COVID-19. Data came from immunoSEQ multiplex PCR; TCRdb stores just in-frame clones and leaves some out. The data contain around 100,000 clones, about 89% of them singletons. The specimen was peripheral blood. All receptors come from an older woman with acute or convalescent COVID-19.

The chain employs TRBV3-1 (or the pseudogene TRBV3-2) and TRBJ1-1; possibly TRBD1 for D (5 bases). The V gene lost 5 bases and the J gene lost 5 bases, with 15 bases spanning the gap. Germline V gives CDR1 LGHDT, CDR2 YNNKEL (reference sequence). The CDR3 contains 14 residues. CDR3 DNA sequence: TGTGCCAGCAGCACGATGGGGGGGGAGACTGAAGCTTTCTTT. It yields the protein CASSTMGGETEAFF.

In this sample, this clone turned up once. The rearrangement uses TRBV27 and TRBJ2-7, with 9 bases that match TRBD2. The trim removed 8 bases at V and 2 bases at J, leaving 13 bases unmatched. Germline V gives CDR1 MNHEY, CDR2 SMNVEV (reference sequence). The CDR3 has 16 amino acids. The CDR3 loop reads CASYSLAGERAYEQYV. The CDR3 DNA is TGTGCCAGCTATTCCTTAGCGGGAGAAAGGGCCTACGAGCAGTACGTC.

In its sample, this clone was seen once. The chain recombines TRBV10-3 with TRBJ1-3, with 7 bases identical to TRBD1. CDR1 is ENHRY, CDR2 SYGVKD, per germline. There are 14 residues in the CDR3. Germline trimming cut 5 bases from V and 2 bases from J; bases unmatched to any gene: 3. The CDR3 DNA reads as TGTGCCATCAGTATACAGGGGACTGGAAACACCATATATTTT. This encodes CAISIQGTGNTIYF.

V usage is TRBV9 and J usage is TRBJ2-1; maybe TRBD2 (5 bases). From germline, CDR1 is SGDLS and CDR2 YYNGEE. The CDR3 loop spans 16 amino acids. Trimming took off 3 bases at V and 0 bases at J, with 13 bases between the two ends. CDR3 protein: CASSGSSGSSYNEQFF. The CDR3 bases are TGTGCCAGCAGCGGATCCAGCGGAAGCTCCTACAATGAGCAGTTCTTC.

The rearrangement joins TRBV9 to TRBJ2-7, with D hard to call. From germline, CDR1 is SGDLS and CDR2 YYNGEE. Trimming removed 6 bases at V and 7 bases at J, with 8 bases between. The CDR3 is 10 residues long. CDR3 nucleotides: TGTGCCAGCACCCTTCGGGAGCAGTACGTC. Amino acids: CASTLREQYV.

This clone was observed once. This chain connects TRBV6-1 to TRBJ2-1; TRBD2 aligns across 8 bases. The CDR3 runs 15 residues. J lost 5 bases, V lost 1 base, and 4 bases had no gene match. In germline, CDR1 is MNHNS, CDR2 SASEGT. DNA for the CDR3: TGTGCCAGCAGTGAAGTCTCGGGAGGGAACAATGAGCAGTTCTTC. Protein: CASSEVSGGNNEQFF.

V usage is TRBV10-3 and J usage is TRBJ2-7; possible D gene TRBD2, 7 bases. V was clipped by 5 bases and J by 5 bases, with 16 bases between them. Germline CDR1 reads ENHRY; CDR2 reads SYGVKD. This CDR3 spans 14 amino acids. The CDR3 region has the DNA TGTGCCATCAGTCAGACAAAGGGGGGGGACGAGCAGTACGTC. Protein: CAISQTKGGDEQYV.

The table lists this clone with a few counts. The chain's CDR3 is CASGRYEEDTIYF. In DNA, the CDR3 is TGTGCCAGCGGTAGATACGAGGAGGACACCATATATTTT. The genes are TRBV12-3 or TRBV12-4 and TRBJ1-3, with D hard to call. This CDR3 comprises 13 residues. V lost 8 bases and J 8 bases, leaving 16 bases between the germline ends.

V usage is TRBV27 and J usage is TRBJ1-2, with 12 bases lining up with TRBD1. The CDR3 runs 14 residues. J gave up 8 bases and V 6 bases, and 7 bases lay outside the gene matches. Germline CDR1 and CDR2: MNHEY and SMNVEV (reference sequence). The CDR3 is CASSWDRGLKGYTF. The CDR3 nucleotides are TGTGCCAGCAGCTGGGACAGGGGGCTGAAAGGCTACACCTTC.

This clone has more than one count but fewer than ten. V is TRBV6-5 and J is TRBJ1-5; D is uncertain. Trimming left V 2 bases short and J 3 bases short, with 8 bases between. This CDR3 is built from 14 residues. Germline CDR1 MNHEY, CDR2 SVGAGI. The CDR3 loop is CASSYLGYNQPQHF. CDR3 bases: TGTGCCAGCAGTTACCTAGGATACAATCAGCCCCAGCATTTT.

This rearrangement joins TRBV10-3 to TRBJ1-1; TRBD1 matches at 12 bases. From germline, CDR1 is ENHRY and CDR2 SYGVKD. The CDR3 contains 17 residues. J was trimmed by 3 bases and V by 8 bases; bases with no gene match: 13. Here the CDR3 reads CAIPEGTGGLGDTEAFF. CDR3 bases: TGTGCCATCCCTGAGGGGACAGGGGGCTTAGGGGACACTGAAGCTTTCTTT.

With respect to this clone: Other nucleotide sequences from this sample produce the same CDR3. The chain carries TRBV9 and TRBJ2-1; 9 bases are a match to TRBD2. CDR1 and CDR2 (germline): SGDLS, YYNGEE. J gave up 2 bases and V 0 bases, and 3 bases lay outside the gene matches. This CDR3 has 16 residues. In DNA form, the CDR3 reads TGTGCCAGCAGCGTAGGAGCGGGAGGCACCTACAATGAGCAGTTCTTC. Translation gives CASSVGAGGTYNEQFF.

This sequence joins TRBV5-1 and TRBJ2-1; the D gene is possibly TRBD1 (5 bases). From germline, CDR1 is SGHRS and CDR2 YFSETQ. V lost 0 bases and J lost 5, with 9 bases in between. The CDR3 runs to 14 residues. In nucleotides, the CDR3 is TGCGCCAGCAGCTTGGAGGCAGGGAACAATGAGCAGTTCTTC. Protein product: CASSLEAGNNEQFF.

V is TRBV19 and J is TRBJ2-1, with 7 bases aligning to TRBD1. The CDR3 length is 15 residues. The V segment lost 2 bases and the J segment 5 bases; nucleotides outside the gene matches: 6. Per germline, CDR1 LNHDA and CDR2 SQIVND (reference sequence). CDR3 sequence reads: CASSILGTADNEQFF. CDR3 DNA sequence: TGTGCCAGTAGTATATTAGGGACAGCCGACAATGAGCAGTTCTTC.

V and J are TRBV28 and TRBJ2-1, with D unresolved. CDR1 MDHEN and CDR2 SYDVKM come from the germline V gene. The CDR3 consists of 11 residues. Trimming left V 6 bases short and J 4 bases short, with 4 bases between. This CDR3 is CASRQYNEQFF. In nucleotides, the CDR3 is TGTGCCAGCAGACAGTACAATGAGCAGTTCTTC.

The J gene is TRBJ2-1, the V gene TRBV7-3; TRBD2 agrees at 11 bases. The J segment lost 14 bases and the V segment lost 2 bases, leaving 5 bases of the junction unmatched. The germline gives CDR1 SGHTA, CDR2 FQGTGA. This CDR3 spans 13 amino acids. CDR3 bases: TGTGCCAGCAGCTTACTAGCGGGAGGTGCCGAGTTCTTC. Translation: CASSLLAGGAEFF. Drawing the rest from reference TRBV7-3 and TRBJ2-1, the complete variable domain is GAGVSQTPSNKVTEKGKYVELRCDPISGHTALYWYRQSLGQGPEFLIYFQGTGAADDSGLPNDRFFAVRPEGSVSTLKIQRTERGDSAVYLCASSLLAGGAEFFGPGTRLTVL.

The CDR3 DNA reads as TGTGCCAGCAGTTGGGGCCGAGGGGGACAGGGGGAAAAACTGTTTTTT. This translates into CASSWGRGGQGEKLFF. The chain uses TRBV5-5 and TRBJ1-4; the match to TRBD1 covers 10 bases. Per the germline V gene, CDR1 is SGHKS and CDR2 is YYEKEE (reference sequence). This CDR3 contains 16 residues. The V and J ends lost 5 bases and 8 bases, in that order; junction bases with no gene match: 12.

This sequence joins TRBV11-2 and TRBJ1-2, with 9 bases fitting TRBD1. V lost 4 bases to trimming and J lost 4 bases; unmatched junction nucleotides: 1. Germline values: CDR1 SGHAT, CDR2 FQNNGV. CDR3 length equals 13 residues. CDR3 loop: CASSSDRGYGYTF. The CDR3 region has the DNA TGTGCCAGCAGCTCGGACAGGGGCTATGGCTACACCTTC.

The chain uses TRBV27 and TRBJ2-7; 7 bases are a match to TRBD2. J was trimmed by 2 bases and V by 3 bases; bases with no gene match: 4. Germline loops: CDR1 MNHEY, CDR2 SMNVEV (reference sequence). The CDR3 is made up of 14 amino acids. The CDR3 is CASSFSGGAYEQYF. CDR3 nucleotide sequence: TGTGCCAGCAGTTTTTCGGGGGGAGCCTACGAGCAGTACTTC.

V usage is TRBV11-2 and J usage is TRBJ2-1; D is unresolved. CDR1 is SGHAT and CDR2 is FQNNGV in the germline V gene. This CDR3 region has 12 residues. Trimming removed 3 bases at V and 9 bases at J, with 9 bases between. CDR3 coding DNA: TGTGCCAGCAGCTTGCGTCAAAGTGAGCAGTTCTTC. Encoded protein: CASSLRQSEQFF. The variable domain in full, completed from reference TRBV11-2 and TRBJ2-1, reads EAGVAQSPRYKIIEKRQSVAFWCNPISGHATLYWYQQILGQGPKLLIQFQNNGVVDDSQLPKDRFSAERLKGVDSTLKIQPAKLEDSAVYLCASSLRQSEQFFGPGTRLTVL.

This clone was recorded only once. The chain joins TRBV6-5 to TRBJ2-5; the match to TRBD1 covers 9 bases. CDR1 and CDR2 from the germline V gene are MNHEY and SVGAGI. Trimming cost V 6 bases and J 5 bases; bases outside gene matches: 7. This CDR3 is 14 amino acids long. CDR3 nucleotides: TGTGCCAGCAGATCGGACAGGGGTGGGGAGACCCAGTACTTC. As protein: CASRSDRGGETQYF.

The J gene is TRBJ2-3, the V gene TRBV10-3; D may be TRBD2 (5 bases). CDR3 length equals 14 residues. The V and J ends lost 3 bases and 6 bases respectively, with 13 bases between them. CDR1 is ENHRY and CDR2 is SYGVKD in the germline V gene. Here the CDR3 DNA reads TGTGCCATCAGTGAAGCCGCCCGAGGGGATACGCAGTATTTT. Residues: CAISEAARGDTQYF.

CDR3: CASSLDQINEQFF. Written as DNA, the CDR3 is TGTGCCAGCAGCTTAGACCAGATCAATGAGCAGTTCTTC. The chain has TRBV11-2 and TRBJ2-1; no reliable D call. The CDR3 has 13 residues. Germline lookup yields CDR1 SGHAT and CDR2 FQNNGV. Trimming cost V 0 bases and J 6 bases, with 6 bases left between them.

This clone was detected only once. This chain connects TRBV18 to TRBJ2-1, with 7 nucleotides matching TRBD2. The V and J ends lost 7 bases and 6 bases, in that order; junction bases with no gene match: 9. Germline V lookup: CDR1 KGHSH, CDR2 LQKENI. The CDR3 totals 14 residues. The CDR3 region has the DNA TGTGCCAGCTTCCAGGCGGGAGCGGCCAATGAGCAGTTCTTC. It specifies CASFQAGAANEQFF. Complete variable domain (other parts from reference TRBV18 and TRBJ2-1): NAGVMQNPRHLVRRRGQEARLRCSPMKGHSHVYWYRQLPEEGLKFMVYLQKENIIDESGMPKERFSAEFPKEGPSILRIQQVVRGDSAAYFCASFQAGAANEQFFGPGTRLTVL.